The clone carrying this T cell receptor (beta chain) was detected once. Its antigen is unknown. A junction boundary mismatches the germline segment, possibly from a read error. These data come from a study of cytomegalovirus exposure and HLA in healthy donors. Whole-study context: The roughly 120 million unique TCR beta sequences, from roughly 170 million T cells, were found by an earlier analysis. Of the donors genotyped, 300 to 500 in all, around 77% fell in the Caucasian-associated ancestry cluster. Study-level findings and limits: Among donors in an Asian-associated ancestry cluster, a later analysis reportedly found fewer N-insertions than the approximately 700-donor mean. What TCR beta sequences reportedly achieved was accurate prediction of HLA-A and HLA-B alleles in most subjects.

Germline CDR1 ENHRY, CDR2 SYGVKD. The CDR3 totals 14 residues. Amplification used 60 Vbeta primers and 13 Jbeta primers. The data were produced by immunoSEQ multiplex PCR, yet TCRdb's version contains in-frame clones alone and is incomplete. The data hold over 150,000 clones, with around 73% observed a single time. Sequenced material: PBMCs. V and J are TRBV10-3 and TRBJ1-2; 7 bases agree with TRBD1. The origin of this receptor is a woman in her twenties or thirties in good health and CMV-seronegative. The CDR3: CAISEPATGQIYPF. The DNA of the CDR3 is TGTGCCATCAGTGAGCCGGCCACGGGACAGATCTACCCCTTC.